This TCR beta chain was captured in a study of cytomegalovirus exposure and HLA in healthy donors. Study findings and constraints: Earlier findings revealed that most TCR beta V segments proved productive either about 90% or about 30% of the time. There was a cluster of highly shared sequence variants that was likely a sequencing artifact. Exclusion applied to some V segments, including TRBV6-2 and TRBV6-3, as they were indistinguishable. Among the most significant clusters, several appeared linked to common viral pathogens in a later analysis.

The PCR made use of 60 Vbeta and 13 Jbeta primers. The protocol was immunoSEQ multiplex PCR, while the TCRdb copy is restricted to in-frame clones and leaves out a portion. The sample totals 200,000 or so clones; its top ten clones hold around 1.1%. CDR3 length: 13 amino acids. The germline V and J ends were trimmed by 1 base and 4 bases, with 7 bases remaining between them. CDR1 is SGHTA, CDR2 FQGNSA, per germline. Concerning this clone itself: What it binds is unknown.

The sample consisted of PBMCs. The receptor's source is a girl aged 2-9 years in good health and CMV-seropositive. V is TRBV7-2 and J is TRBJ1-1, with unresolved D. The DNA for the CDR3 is TGTGCCAGCAGCTTAGGTAAGAGCACTGAAGCTTTCTTT. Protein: CASSLGKSTEAFF.